These 23 T cell receptor beta chains share one sample of origin, sequenced in a study of synovial regulatory T cells in juvenile arthritis. Notes on the study in general: Inflammation-associated Treg cells in blood had less TCR diversity than the remaining blood Treg cells.

Produced via immunoSEQ multiplex PCR; TCRdb's table is partial and in-frame only. This listing includes around 9,500 clones. These receptors lack a known antigen. Sequences were obtained from Treg cells from blood. Subset of the sample: HLA-DR+ inflammation-associated blood Treg cells. The receptors shown here come from a donor aged 2-30 years with juvenile idiopathic arthritis.

V and J are TRBV5-6 and TRBJ1-2; absent DNA, TCRdb's TRBD1 call cannot be checked. The CDR3 contains 15 residues. The DNA sequence is not available. Looked up from germline, CDR1 is SGHDT and CDR2 is YYEEEE. CDR3 residues: CASGGTEVNNYGYTF.

V and J are TRBV2 and TRBJ2-7; TCRdb's assignment of TRBD1 cannot be checked, as there is no DNA. CDR1 is SNHLY, CDR2 FYNNEI, per germline. This CDR3 has 15 amino acids. Only the protein sequence is given. CDR3 sequence: CASNNLGTGLGEQYF. Full variable domain (outside the CDR3, taken from reference TRBV2 and TRBJ2-7): EPEVTQTPSHQVTQMGQEVILRCVPISNHLYFYWYRQILGQKVEFLVSFYNNEISEKSEIFDDQFSVERPDGSNFTLKIRSTKLEDSAMYFCASNNLGTGLGEQYFGPGTRLTVT.

This clone is deemed medium-sized by its frequency. This rearrangement joins TRBV18 to TRBJ2-1; TCRdb designates TRBD1, a call that cannot be tested without DNA. The V gene's germline CDR1 is KGHSH and CDR2 LQKENI. The CDR3 length is 14 residues. DNA is not on record. The CDR3 sequence: CASSPRTGVDEQFF.

The chain links TRBV5-4 to TRBJ2-4; the TCRdb D gene call, TRBD2, has no DNA to confirm it. The CDR3 length is 17 residues. The protein alone is recorded here. CDR1 SGHNT and CDR2 YYREEE come from the germline V gene (reference sequence). The CDR3 loop reads CASSPELGGDLKNIQYF.

J is TRBJ2-7 and V is TRBV6-7. TRBV6-7 is treated as an ORF (open reading frame) with a function not yet certain. The CDR3 has 13 residues. The coding DNA is unavailable. This CDR3 reads CASSSDGFYEQYF.

The genes are TRBV7-9 and TRBJ1-2. The germline V gene has CDR1 SEHNR and CDR2 FQNEAQ (reference sequence). The CDR3 length is 12 residues. The DNA sequence is not available. The CDR3 sequence is CASSGGARGYTF.

The chain employs TRBV9 and TRBJ1-1. The CDR3 is 14 amino acids. No DNA appears here. The V gene's germline CDR1 is SGDLS and CDR2 YYNGEE. The CDR3 spells CASSVRSVNTEAFF.

This chain uses TRBV5-4 with TRBJ1-2. Germline CDR1 is SGHNT and CDR2 is YYREEE (reference sequence). CDR3 length: 16 residues. This entry has no DNA. The CDR3 protein is CASSLVWGPRREGYTF.

Measured by frequency, this clone is medium-sized (0.01 to 0.1%). The rearrangement uses TRBV5-4 and TRBJ1-2; the D gene TCRdb calls, TRBD1, cannot be checked with no DNA. Germline values: CDR1 SGHNT, CDR2 YYREEE (reference sequence). This CDR3 has 15 residues. The protein alone is recorded here. CDR3: CASSWDRAANYGYTF.

V usage is TRBV7-2 and J usage is TRBJ2-5; TCRdb proposes TRBD2, but this gene call is untestable without DNA. CDR1 SGHTA and CDR2 FQGNSA come from the germline V gene. The CDR3 sequence is 13 residues long. No DNA is listed. The CDR3 loop reads CASSRSGGETQYF. Full variable domain (remainder filled in from reference TRBV7-2 and TRBJ2-5): GAGVSQSPSNKVTEKGKDVELRCDPISGHTALYWYRQSLGQGLEFLIYFQGNSAPDKSGLPSDRFSAERTGGSVSTLTIQRTQQEDSAVYLCASSRSGGETQYFGPGTRLLVL.

This chain uses TRBV28 with TRBJ1-1; TCRdb gives TRBD1 as the D gene, but with no DNA this cannot be confirmed. CDR1 and CDR2 from the germline V gene are MDHEN and SYDVKM. The CDR3 covers 17 residues. The DNA is unrecorded. The CDR3 loop is CASSLFGITGGPECAFF.

This chain uses TRBV5-6 with TRBJ2-1. The CDR3 extends over 13 amino acids. Only the protein is available. Germline V gene sequence: CDR1 SGHDT, CDR2 YYEEEE. Here the CDR3 reads CASSLGFGYEQFF. Filled out from reference TRBV5-6 and TRBJ2-1, the complete variable domain reads DAGVTQSPTHLIKTRGQQVTLRCSPKSGHDTVSWYQQALGQGPQFIFQYYEEEERQRGNFPDRFSGHQFPNYSSELNVNALLLGDSALYLCASSLGFGYEQFFGPGTRLTVL.

The V gene is TRBV4-3, the J gene TRBJ1-5. The CDR3 is made up of 15 amino acids. The protein alone is recorded here. Germline V gene lookup returns CDR1 LGHNA and CDR2 YSLEER. Here the CDR3 reads CASSQRAGRHQPQHF.

This sequence joins TRBV5-1 and TRBJ1-2; as DNA is missing, the TRBD1 call by TCRdb cannot be tested. Germline CDR1 and CDR2: SGHRS and YFSETQ. The CDR3 contains 16 residues. Only the protein is available. This CDR3 reads CASTVGQGMSNYGYTF.

V usage is TRBV4-1 and J usage is TRBJ2-7; absent DNA, TCRdb's TRBD1 call cannot be checked. Germline-derived CDR1 and CDR2 are MGHRA and YSYEKL. The CDR3 has 15 residues. Only the protein sequence is given. CDR3 sequence reads: CASRFLGQGTHEQYF.

CDR3 sequence: CASSLQAGLGEQYF. This sequence joins TRBV5-1 and TRBJ2-7; TCRdb names TRBD2, which stays unverified in the absence of DNA. The CDR3 has 14 amino acids. No coding sequence is recorded. The V gene's germline CDR1 is SGHRS and CDR2 YFSETQ.

The CDR3 loop is CASSSLGTSGRSSYNEQFF. The chain links TRBV5-1 to TRBJ2-1; TCRdb's D call, TRBD2, is unchecked because there is no DNA. The CDR3 sequence is 19 residues long. No DNA is recorded. Germline CDR1 and CDR2: SGHRS and YFSETQ.

This chain's CDR3 is CASSFTGTGYGQYF. The chain couples TRBV27 to TRBJ2-7; with no DNA, the TCRdb D assignment of TRBD1 cannot be verified. The germline CDR1 and CDR2 sequences are MNHEY and SMNVEV (reference sequence). The CDR3 runs to 14 residues. DNA is not recorded here.

The chain carries TRBV5-1 and TRBJ2-3. The CDR3 is 14 residues long. No DNA is recorded. Germline CDR1 is SGHRS and CDR2 is YFSETQ. CDR3 protein: CASSWGAGTDTQYF.

V usage is TRBV28 and J usage is TRBJ2-5. From germline, CDR1 is MDHEN and CDR2 SYDVKM. This CDR3 has 14 residues. A DNA sequence was not provided. The CDR3 loop reads CASSFLDRAKTQYF. The entire variable domain, with the rest obtained from reference TRBV28 and TRBJ2-5, is as follows: DVKVTQSSRYLVKRTGEKVFLECVQDMDHENMFWYRQDPGLGLRLIYFSYDVKMKEKGDIPEGYSVSREKKERFSLILESASTNQTSMYLCASSFLDRAKTQYFGPGTRLLVL.

The J gene is TRBJ1-5, the V gene TRBV6-5. Per the germline V gene, CDR1 is MNHEY and CDR2 is SVGAGI. This CDR3 comprises 13 residues. DNA for this receptor is not on file. CDR3 loop: CASSSYGNQPQHF.

The rearrangement uses TRBV28 and TRBJ2-7; the TRBD1 assignment by TCRdb is unverifiable without DNA. Looked up from germline, CDR1 is MDHEN and CDR2 is SYDVKM. The CDR3 covers 16 residues. Nucleotide data are not available. The CDR3 spells CASSIISGTGSYEQYF.

The chain has TRBV7-9 and TRBJ2-1. Germline CDR1 and CDR2: SEHNR and FQNEAQ (reference sequence). The CDR3 consists of 12 residues. The protein alone is recorded here. CDR3 amino acids: CASSYFENEQFF. Full variable domain (outside the CDR3, taken from reference TRBV7-9 and TRBJ2-1): DTGVSQNPRHKITKRGQNVTFRCDPISEHNRLYWYRQTLGQGPEFLTYFQNEAQLEKSRLLSDRFSAERPKGSFSTLEIQRTEQGDSAMYLCASSYFENEQFFGPGTRLTVL.